A selection of T cell receptor beta chains follows, all from one sample in a study of blood T cells in healthy people across ages. TCRdb passed the 5' RACE reads through MiXCR, listing each CDR3 protein once. The sample holds some 890,000 distinct CDR3 sequences; 25% to 30% are singletons and the top ten take roughly 10%. The same sample was also used in a study of T cells of mothers and their children.

Sequencing was performed on blood. These TCRs come from a middle-aged woman in good health. Each CDR3 is given with its conserved first and last residue. The D gene is left open where the match is weak. A row's size may be missing; if present it is once, few, many or a size class.

clone size	D gene	V gene	J gene	CDR3 protein	CDR3 DNA
few	.	TRBV6-5	TRBJ2-7	CASSYVGYEQYF	TGTGCCAGCAGTTACGTCGGCTACGAGCAGTACTTC
few	TRBD1	TRBV6-2/TRBV6-3	TRBJ2-3	CASTPGGSGGDTQYF	TGTGCCAGCACCCCAGGGGGTTCAGGGGGCGATACGCAGTATTTT
many	TRBD2	TRBV7-3	TRBJ2-7	CASSPAGGLKQYF	TGTGCCAGCAGCCCTGCGGGGGGCTTGAAGCAGTACTTC
.	.	TRBV6-2/TRBV6-3	TRBJ1-1	CASTGKGAEAFF	TGTGCCAGCACCGGGAAGGGGGCTGAAGCTTTCTTT
few	.	TRBV5-1	TRBJ1-5	CASSLRAGPYSNQPQHF	TGCGCCAGCAGCCTGCGGGCAGGGCCCTATAGCAATCAGCCCCAGCATTTT
.	TRBD1	TRBV24-1	TRBJ2-6	CATSDHRGQVGANVLTF	TGTGCCACCAGTGATCACAGGGGGCAAGTTGGGGCCAACGTCCTGACTTTC
few	.	TRBV4-1	TRBJ1-5	CASSPTGHPDQPQHF	TGCGCCAGCAGCCCGACAGGTCACCCCGATCAGCCCCAGCATTTT
.	.	TRBV5-1	TRBJ1-2	CASSLTVIYGYTF	TGCGCCAGCAGCTTGACAGTCATATATGGCTACACCTTC
many	.	TRBV20-1	TRBJ2-1	CSATTDNEQFF	TGCAGTGCTACGACAGACAATGAGCAGTTCTTC
few	TRBD1	TRBV9	TRBJ2-7	CASSEGDRAQFYEQYF	TGTGCCAGCAGCGAGGGAGACAGGGCCCAATTCTACGAGCAGTACTTC
few	TRBD1	TRBV4-1	TRBJ1-1	CASSLWDRGYDTEAFF	TGCGCCAGCAGCCTATGGGACAGGGGGTACGACACTGAAGCTTTCTTT
.	.	TRBV3-1	TRBJ2-7	CASSQVVGVYEQYF	TGTGCCAGCAGCCAAGTCGTCGGGGTCTACGAGCAGTACTTC
few	.	TRBV18	TRBJ1-4	CASSPTQFNEKLFF	TGTGCCAGCTCACCTACCCAGTTTAATGAAAAACTGTTTTTT
.	.	TRBV11-2	TRBJ2-3	CASSWNPGPNTDTQYF	TGTGCCAGCAGCTGGAACCCCGGGCCCAACACAGATACGCAGTATTTT
once	.	TRBV7-9	TRBJ1-1	CASSSPQGRGFF	TGTGCCAGCAGCTCGCCTCAGGGTAGGGGTTTCTTT
many	TRBD1	TRBV12-3/TRBV12-4	TRBJ1-2	CASSSSTGTGDNYGYTF	TGTGCCAGCAGTTCCTCGACCGGGACAGGGGACAACTATGGCTACACCTTC
.	TRBD2	TRBV5-1	TRBJ2-1	CASRWAGGQETQFF	TGCGCCAGCAGGTGGGCGGGGGGCCAAGAAACCCAGTTCTTC
.	TRBD1	TRBV20-1	TRBJ1-2	CSATTGGNKDGYTF	TGCAGTGCTACTACAGGGGGCAATAAAGATGGCTACACCTTC
once	.	TRBV20-1	TRBJ1-5	CSARGMGGSYSNQPQHF	TGCAGTGCTAGAGGGATGGGGGGGTCGTATAGCAATCAGCCCCAGCATTTT
.	TRBD1	TRBV4-3	TRBJ1-2	CASSQEQGPGGYTF	TGCGCCAGCAGCCAGGAACAGGGGCCGGGTGGCTACACCTTC
.	.	TRBV6-2/TRBV6-3	TRBJ1-5	CASSSRDQPQHF	TGTGCCAGCAGCTCCCGAGATCAGCCCCAGCATTTT
few	.	TRBV9	TRBJ2-7	CASSVDARGEHKQYF	TGTGCCAGCAGCGTAGACGCCAGGGGTGAACACAAGCAGTACTTC
.	.	TRBV10-3	TRBJ1-2	CAITEGPINYGYTF	TGTGCCATCACCGAGGGGCCGATAAACTATGGCTACACCTTC
.	TRBD2	TRBV20-1	TRBJ2-3	CSASPSGGDTQYF	TGCAGTGCTAGTCCTAGCGGTGGGGATACGCAGTATTTT
few	TRBD1	TRBV11-2	TRBJ1-2	CASSPMIAAGGNGYTF	TGTGCCAGCAGCCCTATGATCGCGGCAGGGGGGAATGGCTACACCTTC
many	TRBD2	TRBV7-2	TRBJ2-3	CASSFQRGGTDTQYF	TGTGCCAGCAGCTTTCAGCGGGGGGGCACAGATACGCAGTATTTT
once	.	TRBV7-9	TRBJ1-1	CASSFDRKNIEAFF	TGTGCCAGCAGCTTTGACAGAAAGAACATTGAAGCTTTCTTT
.	TRBD2	TRBV5-1	TRBJ2-1	CASTSGGYYNEQFF	TGCGCCAGCACGTCGGGGGGTTACTACAATGAGCAGTTCTTC
many	TRBD1	TRBV6-1	TRBJ2-3	CASRPDRDGSADTQYF	TGTGCCAGCAGACCGGACAGGGATGGGAGTGCAGATACGCAGTATTTT
.	TRBD2	TRBV12-3/TRBV12-4	TRBJ2-3	CASSSWTSGGIDTQYF	TGTGCCAGCAGTTCCTGGACTAGCGGGGGGATAGATACGCAGTATTTT
few	TRBD1	TRBV28	TRBJ2-3	CASSSPGTGGSADTQYF	TGTGCCAGCAGTTCCCCCGGGACAGGGGGGAGCGCAGATACGCAGTATTTT
.	.	TRBV28	TRBJ2-3	CASSLPGTRTQYF	TGTGCCAGCAGTCTGCCCGGGACAAGGACGCAGTATTTT
.	.	TRBV6-2/TRBV6-3	TRBJ1-2	CASSRDSSFYGYTF	TGTGCCAGCAGCCGGGACTCAAGCTTCTATGGCTACACCTTC
many	.	TRBV28	TRBJ2-7	CASATGHAPLSYEQYF	TGTGCCAGCGCGACGGGACACGCGCCCCTCTCCTACGAGCAGTACTTC
many	.	TRBV29-1	TRBJ2-5	CSVEPRGGETQYF	TGCAGCGTTGAACCCAGGGGAGGGGAGACCCAGTACTTC
.	TRBD2	TRBV6-2/TRBV6-3	TRBJ2-1	CASRPPGLAVSNEQFF	TGTGCCAGCAGGCCTCCGGGACTAGCGGTTAGCAATGAGCAGTTCTTC
few	.	TRBV28	TRBJ2-5	CASSLALPQETQYF	TGTGCCAGCAGTTTAGCCCTCCCGCAAGAGACCCAGTACTTC
few	.	TRBV10-3	TRBJ1-2	CAISESNSLGGGYTF	TGTGCCATCAGTGAGTCCAACAGCCTAGGGGGTGGCTACACCTTC
.	.	TRBV12-3/TRBV12-4	TRBJ2-7	CASSPSPGAEQYF	TGTGCCAGCAGTCCATCCCCGGGGGCCGAGCAGTACTTC
.	.	TRBV7-2	TRBJ1-4	CASGLSTNEKLFF	TGTGCCAGTGGACTTTCAACTAATGAAAAACTGTTTTTT
.	.	TRBV9	TRBJ2-1	CASSPPSGDYNEQFF	TGTGCCAGCAGCCCTCCTTCGGGGGATTACAATGAGCAGTTCTTC